This T cell receptor beta chain was retrieved from a study of T-cell reconstitution after alpha-beta-depleted transplantation in children. The study, taken as a whole, reports: About two months after transplant, alpha-beta T cells reportedly came from several hundred expanded graft clones. Surviving recipient cells, namely T cells and thymic progenitors, were the source of high day-60 TCRbeta diversity in some patients. Once a year had passed after transplant, T-cell counts and diversity came mostly from newly produced T cells.

The CDR3 is made up of 14 amino acids. Germline assignment: CDR1 DFQATT and CDR2 SNEGSKA (reference sequence). The V end lost 2 bases, the J end lost 7 bases, and 14 bases lay between the germline ends. Preparation of the TCRbeta library involved a method that used unique molecular identifiers. TCRdb passed the PCR reads through MiXCR, listing each CDR3 protein once. The sample yields just over 950,000 distinct CDR3 sequences, less than 30% seen once. This clonotype was detected a few times. Its target is unknown. The chain carries TRBV20-1 and TRBJ1-4; no reliable D call. The source material was PBMCs, mostly from graft donor cells, sampled 360 days after TCRalphabeta/CD19-depleted stem cell transplant. The clonotype comes from a boy younger than two who had a stem cell transplant for SCID, so the T cells may come from the graft donor. CDR3 sequence reads: CSARSGSGGEKLFF. The CDR3 bases are TGCAGTGCTAGATCGGGGAGTGGTGGTGAAAAACTGTTTTTT.